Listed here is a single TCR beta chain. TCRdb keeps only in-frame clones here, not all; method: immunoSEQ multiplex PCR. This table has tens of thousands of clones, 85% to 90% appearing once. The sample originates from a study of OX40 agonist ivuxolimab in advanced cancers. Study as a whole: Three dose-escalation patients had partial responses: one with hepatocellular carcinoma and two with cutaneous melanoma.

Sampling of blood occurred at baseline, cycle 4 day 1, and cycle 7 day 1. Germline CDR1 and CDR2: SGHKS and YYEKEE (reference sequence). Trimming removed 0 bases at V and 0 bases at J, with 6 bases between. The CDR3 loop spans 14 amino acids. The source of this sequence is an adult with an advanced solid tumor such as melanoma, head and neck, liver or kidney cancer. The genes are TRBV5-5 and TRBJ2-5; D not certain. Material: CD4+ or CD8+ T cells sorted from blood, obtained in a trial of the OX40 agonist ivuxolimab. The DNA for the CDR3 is TGTGCCAGCAGCTTGGTGGGAAACCAAGAGACCCAGTACTTC. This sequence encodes CASSLVGNQETQYF.